This entry lists 18 T cell receptor beta chains sequenced from one sample in a study of T-cell reconstitution after alpha-beta-depleted transplantation in children. Unique molecular identifiers were incorporated during preparation of the TCRbeta library. Each CDR3 protein gets one entry after TCRdb re-called the PCR reads with MiXCR. Here the sample spans almost 250,000 distinct CDR3 sequences, 25% being singletons. Sequenced material: PBMCs, taken before TCRalphabeta/CD19-depleted stem cell transplant. The source of these receptors is a girl aged 2 to 10 with Fanconi anemia, due to receive a stem cell transplant.

This clonotype was seen ten or more times. The chain joins TRBV9 to TRBJ2-7, with D possibly TRBD1 on 5 matching bases. The CDR3 spans 16 residues. Per the germline V gene, CDR1 is SGDLS and CDR2 is YYNGEE. Trimming removed 7 bases at V and 1 base at J, with 21 bases between. For the CDR3, the DNA is TGTGCCAGCCCTGGGGCGACGGGCGGTACTTCCTACGAGCAGTACTTC. Encoded protein: CASPGATGGTSYEQYF.

CDR3 region: CASSLTGLEETQYF. Here the CDR3 DNA reads TGTGCCAGCAGTTTAACGGGACTGGAAGAGACCCAGTACTTC. The gene calls are TRBV28 and TRBJ2-5, with D perhaps matching TRBD2 (6 bases). Germline V gives CDR1 MDHEN, CDR2 SYDVKM. The germline V and J ends were trimmed by 2 bases and 3 bases, with 10 bases remaining between them. CDR3 size: 14 residues.

There are many counts of this clonotype. The chain is built from TRBV13 and TRBJ2-7; D possibly corresponds to TRBD2 (5 bases). The CDR3 length is 15 residues. Germline CDR1 and CDR2: PRHDT and FYEKMQ (reference sequence). Trimming removed 5 bases at V and 4 bases at J, with 18 bases between. The CDR3 sequence: CASSATGAELYEQYF. The CDR3 bases are TGTGCCAGCAGCGCCACCGGAGCGGAGCTATACGAGCAGTACTTC.

This clonotype was counted ten times or more. This sequence joins TRBV11-2 and TRBJ2-5, with a tentative D call TRBD2 (5 bases). The CDR3 has 14 amino acids. Trimming removed 5 bases at V and 1 base at J, with 11 bases between. From germline, CDR1 is SGHAT and CDR2 FQNNGV. The CDR3 region has the DNA TGTGCCAGCAGCCCGACGGCGGGCCAAGAGACCCAGTACTTC. It specifies CASSPTAGQETQYF.

The V gene is TRBV6-5, the J gene TRBJ2-3; D unresolved. V was pared by 0 bases and J by 4 bases, with 14 bases between. Germline values: CDR1 MNHEY, CDR2 SVGAGI. This CDR3 is built from 16 residues. The CDR3 here is CASSYSTGQTADTQYF. In DNA form, the CDR3 reads TGTGCCAGCAGTTACTCGACGGGCCAGACTGCAGATACGCAGTATTTT.

This clonotype turned up a few times. The chain joins TRBV6-5 to TRBJ2-7; 10 bases align to TRBD2. The length of the CDR3 is 17 residues. V gave up 0 bases and J gave up 3 bases; unmatched junction bases: 8. CDR1 is MNHEY and CDR2 is SVGAGI in the germline V gene. CDR3 sequence: CASSYSPSGRENYEQYF. CDR3 DNA: TGTGCCAGCAGTTACTCGCCTAGCGGGAGAGAAAACTACGAGCAGTACTTC.

This clonotype has more than one count but fewer than ten. This chain connects TRBV7-2 to TRBJ2-3; D is perhaps TRBD1 or TRBD2 (5 bases each). Trimming shortened V by 8 bases and J by 6 bases, and 9 bases separated the two germline ends. The germline V gene has CDR1 SGHTA and CDR2 FQGNSA. The CDR3 extends over 11 amino acids. Here the CDR3 DNA reads TGTGCCAGCTGGGGACGCGATACGCAGTATTTT. Its translation: CASWGRDTQYF. The whole variable domain, filled in from reference TRBV7-2 and TRBJ2-3, reads GAGVSQSPSNKVTEKGKDVELRCDPISGHTALYWYRQSLGQGLEFLIYFQGNSAPDKSGLPSDRFSAERTGGSVSTLTIQRTQQEDSAVYLCASWGRDTQYFGPGTRLTVL.

The V gene is TRBV29-1, the J gene TRBJ2-1; D is unresolved. This CDR3 has 12 amino acids. The germline gives CDR1 SQVTM, CDR2 ANQGSEA. V gave up 5 bases and J gave up 4 bases, with 9 bases separating them. CDR3 DNA sequence: TGCAGCGTTCCGACGGTTTACAATGAGCAGTTCTTC. Translating it yields CSVPTVYNEQFF.

This clonotype was counted ten times or more. The chain carries TRBV7-6 and TRBJ2-7, with D unresolved. Germline V gene lookup returns CDR1 SGHVS and CDR2 FNYEAQ. CDR3 length: 15 amino acids. The V end lost 1 base, the J end lost 2 bases, and 12 bases lay between the germline ends. CDR3 protein: CASSLEASGAYEQYF. Written as DNA, the CDR3 is TGTGCCAGCAGCTTAGAGGCTAGTGGCGCCTACGAGCAGTACTTC.

A few counts support this clonotype. The rearrangement links TRBV5-1 to TRBJ2-5; the D is unclear. This CDR3 is built from 14 residues. Germline V CDR1 and CDR2: SGHRS, YFSETQ. Trimming stripped 2 bases from V and 5 bases from J, with 13 bases between. The CDR3 is CASSFDVVGETQYF. In DNA, the CDR3 is TGCGCCAGCAGCTTTGACGTGGTGGGCGAGACCCAGTACTTC.

This clonotype was seen repeatedly, ten times or more. This chain joins TRBV24-1 and TRBJ2-3, with D possibly being TRBD2 (6 bases). Germline assignment: CDR1 KGHDR and CDR2 SFDVKD. Deletions cut 1 base from V and 0 bases from J, with 7 bases between. The CDR3 consists of 15 residues. DNA for the CDR3: TGTGCCACCAGTGATTTAGGACTAAGCACAGATACGCAGTATTTT. This codes for CATSDLGLSTDTQYF.

In its sample, this clonotype was seen many times. This sequence joins TRBV7-2 and TRBJ1-4; D is possibly TRBD1 (6 bases). From germline, CDR1 is SGHTA and CDR2 FQGNSA. The CDR3 totals 13 residues. Trimming pared 2 bases from V and 16 bases from J, leaving 17 bases between. The CDR3 spells CASSLSPRGKAFF. The CDR3 DNA reads TGTGCCAGCAGCTTATCCCCCAGGGGTAAAGCGTTTTTT.

This clonotype has at least ten counts. V is TRBV28 and J is TRBJ2-7, with TRBD1 matching 7 bases. CDR1 and CDR2 from the germline V gene are MDHEN and SYDVKM. Trimming took 6 bases from V and 5 from J; bases not matched to a gene: 10. The CDR3 consists of 14 residues. CDR3 sequence: CASRSGTATDEQYF. The CDR3 DNA follows: TGTGCCAGCAGGTCCGGGACAGCCACGGACGAGCAGTACTTC.

Comment on this clonotype: A much larger clone differs from this one at a single base, so this may be a read error. CDR3 protein: CCARTGLAASYEQYF. The DNA for the CDR3 is TGCTGTGCTAGAACAGGACTAGCGGCCTCCTACGAGCAGTACTTC. The chain uses TRBV20-1 and TRBJ2-7; 10 bases match TRBD2. Germline V gene sequence: CDR1 DFQATT, CDR2 SNEGSKA (reference sequence). The CDR3 sequence is 15 residues long.

This clonotype was counted a few times. The chain has TRBV20-1 and TRBJ1-5, with TRBD1 matching 9 bases. V lost 6 bases, J lost 3 bases, and 9 bases stayed unmatched. The CDR3 consists of 15 residues. Germline V gives CDR1 DFQATT, CDR2 SNEGSKA (reference sequence). CDR3 amino acids: CSAKTGGPYNQPQHF. CDR3 DNA sequence: TGCAGTGCGAAAACAGGGGGCCCCTACAATCAGCCCCAGCATTTT.

This chain links TRBV25-1 with TRBJ2-1; TRBD1 agrees at 9 bases. This CDR3 is 13 amino acids long. V gave up 4 bases and J gave up 8 bases; unmatched junction bases: 3. Germline lookup yields CDR1 MGHDK and CDR2 SYGVNS. Here the CDR3 reads CASSAQGAHEQFF. The CDR3 DNA reads as TGTGCCAGCAGTGCACAGGGGGCGCATGAGCAGTTCTTC.

The chain is built from TRBV7-3 and TRBJ2-1, with D perhaps matching TRBD2 (6 bases). Trimming took off 3 bases at V and 0 bases at J, with 9 bases between the two ends. The CDR3 covers 15 residues. Germline lookup yields CDR1 SGHTA and CDR2 FQGTGA. The CDR3 coding sequence is TGTGCCAGCAGCTTTACGGGGGACTCCTACAATGAGCAGTTCTTC. The encoded protein is CASSFTGDSYNEQFF. Full variable domain (missing parts from reference TRBV7-3 and TRBJ2-1): GAGVSQTPSNKVTEKGKYVELRCDPISGHTALYWYRQSLGQGPEFLIYFQGTGAADDSGLPNDRFFAVRPEGSVSTLKIQRTERGDSAVYLCASSFTGDSYNEQFFGPGTRLTVL.

This clonotype was counted at least ten times. The chain combines TRBV20-1 with TRBJ2-7; 7 positions agree with TRBD1. The germline gives CDR1 DFQATT, CDR2 SNEGSKA (reference sequence). V was clipped by 6 bases and J by 4 bases; unmatched bases: 15. This CDR3 is 15 amino acids long. The CDR3 spells CSATALRGLGYEQYF. The CDR3 nucleotides read TGCAGTGCCACTGCCTTGAGGGGGCTTGGGTACGAGCAGTACTTC.